This TCR beta chain was sequenced in a study of metastatic and nonmetastatic thyroid tumors. Study-wide context: It was across blood and tumor or nodule tissue from malignant and benign thyroid patients that repertoires were compared.

All patients reached thyroid surgery having received no treatment beforehand. By share, this clone ranks as medium-sized (0.01 to 0.1%). The antigen is not known. Study-wide findings and caveats: Benign nodules reportedly had significantly lower TCR beta diversity than malignant thyroid tumors in blood and tumor.

The CDR3 runs to 14 residues. From germline, CDR1 is MDHEN and CDR2 SYDVKM. Losses at the gene ends were 2 bases for V and 5 bases for J; bases not matched to a gene: 5. Under the authors' procedure: Building a distant-metastasis classifier for papillary thyroid cancer drew on CDR3 differences across clinicopathological groups. Via MiXCR, TCRdb re-called the PCR reads. TCRdb, rather than the study authors, made the V and J calls. The table includes 19,000 or so clones, roughly 26% detected once. The TCR was taken from a female donor with papillary thyroid cancer or a benign thyroid nodule (not recorded which). Some clones in this sample may be carry-over from other donors' samples. The sequencing input was tumor tissue. The chain is built from TRBV28 and TRBJ1-2, with TRBD1 matching 7 bases. Here the CDR3 reads CASSLGQAAYGYTF. DNA of the CDR3: TGTGCCAGCAGTTTAGGACAGGCGGCATATGGCTACACCTTC.